A single sample is the source of the 27 T cell receptor beta chains below, sequenced in a study of cytomegalovirus exposure and HLA in healthy donors. The PCR ran on 60 Vbeta and 13 Jbeta primers. TCRdb's copy holds only in-frame clones and misses some; the assay was immunoSEQ multiplex PCR. The profile shows 50,000 or so clones, about 73% of them singletons. The sample was PBMCs. The receptor source for this set is a man between 18 and 35 years old in good health and CMV-seronegative.

This chain joins TRBV9 and TRBJ2-1; perhaps TRBD2 as D (5 bases). This CDR3 is built from 15 residues. The V and J ends lost 0 bases and 0 bases respectively, with 7 bases between them. CDR1 and CDR2 (germline): SGDLS, YYNGEE. The CDR3 sequence is CASSVDAGSYNEQFF. Written as DNA, the CDR3 is TGTGCCAGCAGCGTAGACGCGGGCTCCTACAATGAGCAGTTCTTC. Full variable domain (remainder filled in from reference TRBV9 and TRBJ2-1): DSGVTQTPKHLITATGQRVTLRCSPRSGDLSVYWYQQSLDQGLQFLIQYYNGEERAKGNILERFSAQQFPDLHSELNLSSLELGDSALYFCASSVDAGSYNEQFFGPGTRLTVL.

The chain carries TRBV29-1 and TRBJ2-3; the match to TRBD2 covers 12 bases. With V trimmed by 6 bases and J by 8 bases, 9 bases remained unmatched. The CDR3 has 14 residues. CDR1 and CDR2 from the germline V gene are SQVTM and ANQGSEA. The CDR3 DNA follows: TGCAGCGTGGGGACTAGCGGGTTCACGGTTACGCAGTATTTT. Translating it yields CSVGTSGFTVTQYF.

The gene calls are TRBV27 and TRBJ1-1; 8 positions agree with TRBD1. The CDR3 extends over 14 amino acids. Germline V gene data show CDR1 as MNHEY and CDR2 as SMNVEV (reference sequence). Trimming removed 6 bases from V and 1 base from J; junction bases left unmatched: 4. The CDR3 spells CASRRDRPNTEAFF. CDR3 DNA sequence: TGTGCCAGCAGGAGGGACAGGCCGAACACTGAAGCTTTCTTT.

The chain joins TRBV10-1 to TRBJ1-1, with 7 positions matching TRBD1. The V and J ends lost 9 bases and 0 bases, in that order; junction bases with no gene match: 7. The germline V gene encodes CDR1 WNHNN and CDR2 SYGVQD (reference sequence). The CDR3 extends over 14 amino acids. CDR3 loop: CASSRDRVNTEAFF. DNA for the CDR3: TGCGCCAGTTCCCGGGACAGAGTGAACACTGAAGCTTTCTTT.

V and J are TRBV28 and TRBJ1-1, with D maybe TRBD1 (5 bases). This CDR3 is 15 amino acids long. Trimming pared 1 base from V and 2 bases from J, leaving 11 bases between. Germline CDR1 is MDHEN and CDR2 is SYDVKM. The CDR3 sequence: CASSLLAGSNTEAFF. The CDR3 bases are TGTGCCAGCAGTTTATTAGCAGGGTCCAACACTGAAGCTTTCTTT. Drawing the rest from reference TRBV28 and TRBJ1-1, the complete variable domain is DVKVTQSSRYLVKRTGEKVFLECVQDMDHENMFWYRQDPGLGLRLIYFSYDVKMKEKGDIPEGYSVSREKKERFSLILESASTNQTSMYLCASSLLAGSNTEAFFGQGTRLTVV.

The chain has TRBV28 and TRBJ1-4; 8 nucleotides line up with TRBD1. Germline V lookup: CDR1 MDHEN, CDR2 SYDVKM. J was trimmed by 8 bases and V by 2 bases; bases with no gene match: 7. The CDR3 sequence is 15 residues long. The DNA for the CDR3 is TGTGCCAGCAGTTTAGCCGGGACAGGCTTGGAAAAACTGTTTTTT. Translating it yields CASSLAGTGLEKLFF.

The genes are TRBV6-6 and TRBJ2-7, with D possibly being TRBD1 (5 bases). V shed 8 bases and J shed 2 bases, with 13 bases lying between them. Germline V gene sequence: CDR1 MNHNY, CDR2 SVGAGI (reference sequence). This CDR3 is built from 13 residues. The CDR3, as DNA: TGTGCCAGCTTCGCAGGGATCCCCTACGAGCAGTACTTC. It codes for CASFAGIPYEQYF.

This chain links TRBV28 with TRBJ1-1; D is possibly TRBD1 (5 bases). V was clipped by 5 bases and J by 3 bases, with 13 bases between them. CDR1 is MDHEN, CDR2 SYDVKM, per germline. CDR3 length: 14 residues. The CDR3 here is CASSPMAGDTEAFF. The CDR3 DNA sequence: TGTGCCAGCAGTCCAATGGCGGGGGACACTGAAGCTTTCTTT.

The chain uses TRBV5-4 and TRBJ1-5; maybe TRBD1 (6 bases). The CDR3 covers 14 residues. Trimming removed 0 bases from V and 9 bases from J, with 13 bases in between. From germline, CDR1 is SGHNT and CDR2 YYREEE (reference sequence). The CDR3 region is CASSLDRDPGPQHF. DNA of the CDR3: TGTGCCAGCAGCTTGGACAGGGACCCAGGGCCCCAGCATTTT.

The chain combines TRBV28 with TRBJ1-3; 10 nucleotides line up with TRBD1. Germline CDR1 and CDR2: MDHEN and SYDVKM. V shed 8 bases, J shed 0 bases, and the junction held 16 bases outside the gene matches. The CDR3 sequence is 19 residues long. The CDR3 protein is CASLLWKGQGTLSGNTIYF. CDR3 bases: TGTGCCAGCCTACTATGGAAGGGACAGGGGACCCTCTCTGGAAACACCATATATTTT.

The V and J genes are TRBV7-9 and TRBJ2-7; 9 nucleotides align to TRBD1. The V and J ends lost 5 bases and 3 bases, in that order; junction bases with no gene match: 5. Germline CDR1 SEHNR, CDR2 FQNEAQ (reference sequence). The CDR3 loop spans 14 amino acids. The CDR3 DNA is TGTGCCAGCAGCAAGGGACAGGGCTACTACGAGCAGTACTTC. Translation: CASSKGQGYYEQYF. Filled out from reference TRBV7-9 and TRBJ2-7, the complete variable domain reads DTGVSQNPRHKITKRGQNVTFRCDPISEHNRLYWYRQTLGQGPEFLTYFQNEAQLEKSRLLSDRFSAERPKGSFSTLEIQRTEQGDSAMYLCASSKGQGYYEQYFGPGTRLTVT.

The CDR3 bases are TGTGCCAGCAGGACTGGGCTAGCGGGAGACGAGCAGTACTTC. It yields the protein CASRTGLAGDEQYF. This chain uses TRBV7-3 with TRBJ2-7; 10 nucleotides align to TRBD2. The CDR3 has 14 residues. Per the germline V gene, CDR1 is SGHTA and CDR2 is FQGTGA. V lost 6 bases and J lost 5; bases outside the gene matches: 7.

This clone has a single count. The chain recombines TRBV4-1 with TRBJ2-7; TRBD2 agrees at 14 bases. The length of the CDR3 is 20 residues. With 1 base clipped from V and 3 bases from J, the junction kept 14 bases outside the gene matches. Germline V lookup: CDR1 MGHRA, CDR2 YSYEKL. The CDR3 coding sequence is TGCGCCAGCAGCCAAGGAACGGGACTAGCGGGGGCCTCTAACGTCTACGAGCAGTACTTC. Translated, it gives CASSQGTGLAGASNVYEQYF.

This chain links TRBV4-3 with TRBJ2-1; 10 bases agree with TRBD2. Germline V lookup: CDR1 LGHNA, CDR2 YSLEER. Trimming at V came to 0 bases and at J to 8 bases, leaving 10 bases not matched to a gene. The CDR3 length is 17 residues. The CDR3 DNA reads TGCGCCAGCAGCCAAGATGAATCCGGGACTAGCGTGGATGAGCAGTTCTTC. Amino acid sequence: CASSQDESGTSVDEQFF.

This clone was seen once. V usage is TRBV21-1 and J usage is TRBJ1-4; TRBD1, the table's D call, was not compared with the DNA. TRBV21-1 constitutes a pseudogene. CDR3 length: 14 amino acids. The CDR3 DNA sequence: TGTGCCAGCAGGAGATCGACAGGGGAAGAAAAACTGTTTTTT. It encodes CASRRSTGEEKLFF.

The V and J genes are TRBV14 and TRBJ1-1; no clear D gene. There are 16 residues in the CDR3. From germline, CDR1 is SGHDN and CDR2 FVKESK. Trimming took 8 bases from V and 0 from J, leaving 19 bases between them. The CDR3 loop reads CASRPGPPSVNTEAFF. DNA for the CDR3: TGTGCCAGCCGCCCTGGGCCTCCCTCGGTGAACACTGAAGCTTTCTTT. Looking up the rest from reference TRBV14 and TRBJ1-1 gives the full variable domain: EAGVTQFPSHSVIEKGQTVTLRCDPISGHDNLYWYRRVMGKEIKFLLHFVKESKQDESGMPNNRFLAERTGGTYSTLKVQPAELEDSGVYFCASRPGPPSVNTEAFFGQGTRLTVV.

The chain links TRBV7-9 to TRBJ2-7; 10 nucleotides line up with TRBD1. CDR1 is SEHNR and CDR2 is FQNEAQ in the germline V gene (reference sequence). The CDR3 totals 14 residues. V was clipped by 3 bases and J by 5 bases; unmatched bases: 4. For the CDR3, the DNA is TGTGCCAGCAGCTTGGGGGACAGGGGAAACGAGCAGTACTTC. This encodes CASSLGDRGNEQYF.

The chain employs TRBV28 and TRBJ1-2; D not certain. V lost 5 bases and J lost 1, with 11 bases in between. The CDR3 has 14 amino acids. CDR1 and CDR2 from the germline V gene are MDHEN and SYDVKM. CDR3 sequence reads: CASSTASFNYGYTF. The DNA of the CDR3 is TGTGCCAGCAGTACAGCTAGCTTTAACTATGGCTACACCTTC.

J is TRBJ2-2 and V is TRBV30; TRBD2 matches 10 bases. Germline V gene lookup returns CDR1 GTSNPN and CDR2 SVGIG (reference sequence). The CDR3 is 14 amino acids. V lost 7 bases, J lost 6 bases, and 8 bases stayed unmatched. CDR3 region: CASASGSGSGELFF. In DNA, the CDR3 is TGTGCCTCTGCTAGCGGGAGCGGTTCCGGGGAGCTGTTTTTT. Combining the CDR3 with reference TRBV30 and TRBJ2-2 gives the whole variable domain SQTIHQWPATLVQPVGSPLSLECTVEGTSNPNLYWYRQAAGRGLQLLFYSVGIGQISSEVPQNLSASRPQDRQFILSSKKLLLSDSGFYLCASASGSGSGELFFGEGSRLTVL.

The V call is TRBV4-2, the J call TRBJ1-2; D is undetermined. Trimming pared 0 bases from V and 4 bases from J, leaving 6 bases between. Per germline, CDR1 LGHNA and CDR2 YNFKEQ. The CDR3 length is 13 residues. In DNA form, the CDR3 reads TGTGCCAGCAGCCAAGATTTAATCTATGGCTACACCTTC. It translates to CASSQDLIYGYTF.

The rearrangement links TRBV7-6 to TRBJ1-1, with D hard to call. The CDR3 runs 14 residues. The germline V gene encodes CDR1 SGHVS and CDR2 FNYEAQ. V gave up 2 bases and J gave up 0 bases, with 7 bases separating them. The CDR3 DNA is TGTGCCAGCAGCTTATTTTCTATGAACACTGAAGCTTTCTTT. Protein: CASSLFSMNTEAFF.

This chain uses TRBV4-2 with TRBJ2-5; D is possibly TRBD2 (6 bases). Trimming took 0 bases from V and 2 from J, leaving 7 bases between them. Germline CDR1 is LGHNA and CDR2 is YNFKEQ. CDR3 length: 14 residues. The CDR3 nucleotides read TGTGCCAGCAGCCAAGAGGGGGGTCAAGAGACCCAGTACTTC. This codes for CASSQEGGQETQYF.

This clone was seen a handful of times. The chain employs TRBV27 and TRBJ2-2; the D gene is possibly TRBD2 (7 bases). This CDR3 has 13 residues. Trimming cost V 6 bases and J 7 bases, with 12 bases left between them. Germline-derived CDR1 and CDR2 are MNHEY and SMNVEV (reference sequence). This CDR3 reads CASRGGGIGELFF. CDR3 in DNA: TGTGCCAGCAGGGGAGGGGGTATCGGGGAGCTGTTTTTT.

This chain connects TRBV5-1 to TRBJ2-5, with TRBD1 as a possible D gene (6 bases). Germline V lookup: CDR1 SGHRS, CDR2 YFSETQ. Trimming pared 4 bases from V and 0 bases from J, leaving 13 bases between. This CDR3 contains 15 residues. The CDR3 coding sequence is TGCGCCAGCAGCGCCTCCGGGACATACCAAGAGACCCAGTACTTC. This gives the protein CASSASGTYQETQYF.

This clone appeared a single time. One junction end does not reproduce the germline sequence, and a read error may be involved. In DNA form, the CDR3 reads TGTGCCAGCAGTTTAGGGCGGGCGACCCCGCAGTATTTT. Protein: CASSLGRATPQYF. This rearrangement joins TRBV13 to TRBJ2-3; D is possibly TRBD2 (5 bases). Germline CDR1 PRHDT, CDR2 FYEKMQ (reference sequence). CDR3 length: 13 residues.

The chain has TRBV6-5 and TRBJ2-7; D gene unclear. The CDR3 is made up of 13 amino acids. Trimming shortened V by 6 bases and J by 1 base, and 10 bases separated the two germline ends. CDR1 MNHEY and CDR2 SVGAGI come from the germline V gene. The CDR3 nucleotides read TGTGCCAGCAGCCCCCTAGGTTCCTACGAGCAGTACTTC. Protein: CASSPLGSYEQYF.

The V and J genes are TRBV5-4 and TRBJ2-5; perhaps TRBD2 as D (6 bases). The CDR3 is made up of 17 amino acids. CDR1 SGHNT and CDR2 YYREEE come from the germline V gene (reference sequence). Trimming pared 4 bases from V and 1 base from J, leaving 20 bases between. CDR3 DNA sequence: TGTGCCAGCAGCCCGGAGGTGGGGGGAAGGGGCCAAGAGACCCAGTACTTC. Translated: CASSPEVGGRGQETQYF. Filled out from reference TRBV5-4 and TRBJ2-5, the complete variable domain reads ETGVTQSPTHLIKTRGQQVTLRCSSQSGHNTVSWYQQALGQGPQFIFQYYREEENGRGNFPPRFSGLQFPNYSSELNVNALELDDSALYLCASSPEVGGRGQETQYFGPGTRLLVL.